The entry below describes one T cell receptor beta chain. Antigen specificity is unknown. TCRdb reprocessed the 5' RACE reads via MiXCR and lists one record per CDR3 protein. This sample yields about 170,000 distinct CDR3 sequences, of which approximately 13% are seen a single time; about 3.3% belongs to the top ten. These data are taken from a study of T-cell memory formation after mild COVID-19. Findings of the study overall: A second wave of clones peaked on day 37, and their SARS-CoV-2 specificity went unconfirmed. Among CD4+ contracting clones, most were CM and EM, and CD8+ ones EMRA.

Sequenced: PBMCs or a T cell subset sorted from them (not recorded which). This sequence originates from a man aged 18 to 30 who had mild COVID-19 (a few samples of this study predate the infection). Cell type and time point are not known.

CDR3 amino acids: CASRKTVPSYNEQFF. The CDR3 DNA sequence: TGTGCCAGCAGGAAGACAGTTCCCTCCTACAATGAGCAGTTCTTC. V is TRBV11-2 and J is TRBJ2-1; possibly TRBD1 for D (5 bases). Trimming removed 6 bases at V and 0 bases at J, with 12 bases between. CDR1 and CDR2 (germline): SGHAT, FQNNGV. This CDR3 region has 15 residues. The variable domain in full, completed from reference TRBV11-2 and TRBJ2-1, reads EAGVAQSPRYKIIEKRQSVAFWCNPISGHATLYWYQQILGQGPKLLIQFQNNGVVDDSQLPKDRFSAERLKGVDSTLKIQPAKLEDSAVYLCASRKTVPSYNEQFFGPGTRLTVL.